A selection of T cell receptor beta chains follows, all from one sample in a study of blood T cell repertoires in COVID-19. Here immunoSEQ multiplex PCR was the method, and the copy in TCRdb shows in-frame clones only, minus some. The data show 300,000 to 350,000 clones, 85% to 90% seen once. What was sequenced was peripheral blood. Every receptor here comes from a woman in her forties with COVID-19, enrolled during active disease. Both conserved end residues are part of each CDR3. Each record gives: V gene, D gene, clone size, J gene, CDR3 DNA, CDR3 protein. A D gene is named only where the DNA matches it firmly. A row's size may be missing; if present it is once, few, many or a size class.

V: TRBV3-1/TRBV3-2
D: -
size: -
J: TRBJ1-2
DNA: TGTGCCAGCAGCCAAGAACTTCGGTCGAGCTATGGCTACACCTTC
CDR3: CASSQELRSSYGYTF

V: TRBV28
D: -
size: -
J: TRBJ1-4
DNA: TGTGCCAGCAGCCGTCTAAGGGCCAGGGTGGGGCTAGTCGATGAAAAACTGTTTTTT
CDR3: CASSRLRARVGLVDEKLFF

V: TRBV29-1
D: -
size: -
J: TRBJ1-5
DNA: TGCAGCGCCCTGGGGGGTAGCAATCAGCCCCAGCATTTT
CDR3: CSALGGSNQPQHF

V: TRBV12-3/TRBV12-4
D: -
size: -
J: TRBJ1-2
DNA: TGTGCCGTAGAGGGATTTAACTATGGCTACACCTTC
CDR3: CAVEGFNYGYTF

V: TRBV7-9
D: -
size: -
J: TRBJ2-5
DNA: TGTGCCAGCAGCTCTTCAGGGGCAGAGACCCAGTACTTC
CDR3: CASSSSGAETQYF

V: TRBV6-4
D: TRBD1
size: few
J: TRBJ2-3
DNA: TGTGCCAGCAGTGATACAGGGGGCACAGATACGCAGTATTTT
CDR3: CASSDTGGTDTQYF

V: TRBV30
D: -
size: -
J: TRBJ2-3
DNA: TGTGCCTGGAGTACAACCCCGCAACTGACTAGGATGGCACTCAATACGCAGTATTTT
CDR3: CAWSTTPQLTRMALNTQYF

V: TRBV6-1
D: -
size: -
J: TRBJ1-1
DNA: TGTGCCAGCACTGAACAGGGCGGGGGCACTGAAGCTTTCTTT
CDR3: CASTEQGGGTEAFF

V: TRBV24-1
D: -
size: -
J: TRBJ2-2
DNA: TGTGCCACCAGTGATTTCCCAGGCACCGGGGAGCTGTTTTTT
CDR3: CATSDFPGTGELFF

V: TRBV6-5
D: -
size: -
J: TRBJ1-5
DNA: TGTGCCAGCAGTTACCGGGGGGCCCAGCCGCATCAGCCCCAGCATTTT
CDR3: CASSYRGAQPHQPQHF

V: TRBV6-5
D: TRBD2
size: few
J: TRBJ2-7
DNA: TGTGCCACCCTAGAAGCGGGAGGCCGGAACGAGCAGTACTTC
CDR3: CATLEAGGRNEQYF

V: TRBV7-8
D: TRBD2
size: -
J: TRBJ2-5
DNA: TGTGCCAGCAGCTCTGGACTAGCGGTCCTCATGTCGGCCCAGTACTTC
CDR3: CASSSGLAVLMSAQYF

V: TRBV19
D: -
size: once
J: TRBJ2-3
DNA: TGTGCCAGTAGTCTGCAAGCGGGCAACACAGATACGCAGTATTTT
CDR3: CASSLQAGNTDTQYF

V: TRBV9
D: -
size: -
J: TRBJ1-5
DNA: TGTGCCAGCAGCCGGGGAGGGAATCAGCCCCAGCATTTT
CDR3: CASSRGGNQPQHF

V: TRBV19
D: TRBD1
size: -
J: TRBJ2-7
DNA: TGTGCCAGTAGTATCGGAACAGGGGTCCACGAGCAGTACTTC
CDR3: CASSIGTGVHEQYF

V: TRBV27
D: -
size: -
J: TRBJ1-1
DNA: TGTGCCAGCAGTCCGAAAGGGGGAAACACTGAAGCTTTCTTT
CDR3: CASSPKGGNTEAFF

V: TRBV7-2
D: TRBD1
size: -
J: TRBJ1-2
DNA: TGTGCCAGCAGCCTGGACACAGGGGAGCGGGGCTACACCTTC
CDR3: CASSLDTGERGYTF

V: TRBV5-1
D: -
size: -
J: TRBJ1-2
DNA: TGCGCCAGCAGCTTGGACGATCCCTACGGCTACACCTTC
CDR3: CASSLDDPYGYTF

V: TRBV7-2
D: -
size: -
J: TRBJ1-1
DNA: TGTGCCAGCAGCTCAAAACAGGGCTCCAGCACTGAAGCTTTCTTT
CDR3: CASSSKQGSSTEAFF

V: TRBV19
D: TRBD2
size: -
J: TRBJ2-1
DNA: TGTGCCAGTAGTATTGGGACTAGCGGGAGGCCTAGCCGTTACAATGAGCAGTTCTTC
CDR3: CASSIGTSGRPSRYNEQFF

V: TRBV6-5
D: TRBD1
size: -
J: TRBJ1-1
DNA: TGTGCCAGCAGTCCCGACAGGGATCCGAACACTGAAGCTTTCTTT
CDR3: CASSPDRDPNTEAFF

V: TRBV28
D: TRBD1
size: -
J: TRBJ2-3
DNA: TGTGCCAGCATATGGACAGGGGAGGTCACAGATACGCAGTATTTT
CDR3: CASIWTGEVTDTQYF

V: TRBV30
D: -
size: -
J: TRBJ1-1
DNA: TGTGCCTGGAGTACTCCCGACAGGAACATGAACACTGAAGCTTTCTTT
CDR3: CAWSTPDRNMNTEAFF

V: TRBV6-2/TRBV6-3
D: TRBD1
size: -
J: TRBJ2-3
DNA: TGTGCCAGCAGTTACAGGGACAGTTACACAGATACGCAGTATTTT
CDR3: CASSYRDSYTDTQYF

V: TRBV7-9
D: -
size: -
J: TRBJ2-7
DNA: TGTGCCAGCAGTTCCCGGGGGGCGGACTACGAGCAGTACTTC
CDR3: CASSSRGADYEQYF

V: TRBV29-1
D: -
size: -
J: TRBJ2-7
DNA: TGCAGCGTAAGCATATCCGCCTACGAGCAGTACTTC
CDR3: CSVSISAYEQYF

V: TRBV5-1
D: TRBD1
size: -
J: TRBJ2-2
DNA: TGCGCCAGCAGTGCGACAGGGACGAACACCGGGGAGCTGTTTTTT
CDR3: CASSATGTNTGELFF

V: TRBV28
D: -
size: -
J: TRBJ1-1
DNA: TGTGCCAGCAGTTTTCAGGGCGGATCTGAAGCTTTCTTT
CDR3: CASSFQGGSEAFF

V: TRBV4-3
D: TRBD1
size: -
J: TRBJ2-2
DNA: TGCGCCAGCAGCCAAGGACAGGGAGCCCCCGGGGAGCTGTTTTTT
CDR3: CASSQGQGAPGELFF

V: TRBV30
D: -
size: -
J: TRBJ2-6
DNA: TGTGCCTGGAGGAGAGTCTCTGGGGCCAACGTCCTGACTTTC
CDR3: CAWRRVSGANVLTF

V: TRBV7-9
D: -
size: -
J: TRBJ2-7
DNA: TGTGCCAGCAGCTTAGGGACAGTATCCTACGAGCAGTACTTC
CDR3: CASSLGTVSYEQYF

V: TRBV9
D: TRBD1
size: -
J: TRBJ2-7
DNA: TGTGCCAGCAGCCCCCGACAGGGGGCCTCCTACGAGCAGTACTTC
CDR3: CASSPRQGASYEQYF